Below are 8 T cell receptor beta chains sequenced from a single sample in a study of T cell responses to AZD1222 COVID-19 vaccine. The table came from immunoSEQ multiplex PCR; TCRdb's copy has only in-frame clones and leaves some out. The sample records 140,000 to 150,000 clones, about 89% being singletons. Sequencing used peripheral blood, obtained 28 days after the second dose of the MenACWY control vaccine. Receptors were obtained from an adult who received the MenACWY meningococcal vaccine as a control.

The chain's CDR3 is CAGRQDEGNTIYF. CDR3 nucleotide sequence: TGTGCCGGACGACAGGATGAAGGAAACACCATATATTTT. This rearrangement joins TRBV7-9 to TRBJ1-3; a weak D match, TRBD1 (6 bases). The CDR3 loop spans 13 amino acids. With 11 bases removed from V and 4 bases from J, the gap between germline ends came to 15 bases. CDR1 and CDR2 (germline): SEHNR, FQNEAQ (reference sequence).

The chain uses TRBV5-8 and TRBJ1-1; no clear D gene. Germline CDR1 SGHTS, CDR2 YDEGEE. The CDR3 runs to 12 residues. The V gene lost 2 bases and the J gene lost 5 bases, with 7 bases spanning the gap. CDR3 amino acids: CASSLEGTEAFF. As DNA, the CDR3 is TGTGCCAGCAGCTTAGAAGGGACTGAAGCTTTCTTT.

The rearrangement uses TRBV28 and TRBJ1-5; the match to TRBD1 covers 7 bases. Trimming took 7 bases from V and 6 from J; bases not matched to a gene: 9. The CDR3 has 14 amino acids. Looked up from germline, CDR1 is MDHEN and CDR2 is SYDVKM. In nucleotides, the CDR3 is TGTGCCAGCACCCGGGACAGAGAGAGTCAGCCCCAGCATTTT. Protein product: CASTRDRESQPQHF.

In this sample, this clone turned up once. The chain is built from TRBV28 and TRBJ1-1, with TRBD1 identical over 10 bases. Germline CDR1 MDHEN, CDR2 SYDVKM. V gave up 4 bases and J gave up 7 bases; unmatched junction bases: 21. There are 19 residues in the CDR3. CDR3 DNA sequence: TGTGCCAGCAGTTCTAGACCCCTCGGGACAGGGGCTTCTAGACGTGAAGCTTTCTTT. Translation gives CASSSRPLGTGASRREAFF.

This sequence joins TRBV18 and TRBJ1-6, with a tentative D call TRBD1 (5 bases). Germline V gives CDR1 KGHSH, CDR2 LQKENI. This CDR3 contains 16 residues. The ends were cut back, 4 bases at V and 4 bases at J, with 14 bases in the middle. The DNA of the CDR3 is TGTGCCAGCTCACGGACCGGGACGGAATATAATTCACCCCTCCACTTT. Its protein is CASSRTGTEYNSPLHF.

The chain recombines TRBV7-6 with TRBJ2-7, with D perhaps matching TRBD2 (6 bases). The CDR3 sequence is 13 residues long. The germline V gene encodes CDR1 SGHVS and CDR2 FNYEAQ. The ends were cut back, 5 bases at V and 5 bases at J, with 13 bases in the middle. The CDR3 is CASSPGVRNEQYF. The CDR3 coding sequence is TGTGCCAGCAGCCCGGGGGTGAGGAACGAGCAGTACTTC.

The chain couples TRBV29-1 to TRBJ1-1, with 7 bases that match TRBD1. Per the germline V gene, CDR1 is SQVTM and CDR2 is ANQGSEA. The junction had 6 bases not matched to a gene; V was cut back by 5 bases and J by 3 bases. The CDR3 loop spans 13 amino acids. CDR3 sequence: CSVTPQGDTEAFF. In DNA form, the CDR3 reads TGCAGCGTTACCCCCCAGGGGGACACTGAAGCTTTCTTT.

The rearrangement joins TRBV5-1 to TRBJ1-2, with D tentatively TRBD1 (5 bases). Germline lookup yields CDR1 SGHRS and CDR2 YFSETQ. This CDR3 has 14 residues. Deletions cut 0 bases from V and 5 bases from J, with 11 bases between. CDR3 protein: CASSLGPTDYGYTF. For the CDR3, the DNA is TGCGCCAGCAGCTTGGGTCCGACAGATTATGGCTACACCTTC.